The 9 T cell receptor beta chains below come from one sample, sequenced in a study of CD8+ T cells in alopecia areata. As to treatment: oral pan-JAK inhibitor, 5-10 mg twice daily. TCR sequencing used cDNA made by reverse transcription of extracted RNA. Using immunoSEQ multiplex PCR, the repertoire was profiled, and TCRdb retains in-frame clones only, with some absent. The table records approximately 300,000 clones, roughly 64% of them present only once. This specimen was CD4+ T cells sorted from blood, taken at week 24, from a patient treated with tofacitinib. The receptors originated from a human donor with alopecia areata.

This clone appeared a single time. J is TRBJ1-5 and V is TRBV29-1; TRBD1 matches at 12 bases. The J segment lost 5 bases and the V segment lost 6 bases, leaving 5 bases of the junction unmatched. The CDR3 has 14 residues. Germline lookup yields CDR1 SQVTM and CDR2 ANQGSEA. CDR3 residues: CSVRDRGRHQPQHF. DNA of the CDR3: TGCAGCGTGCGGGACAGGGGGCGGCATCAGCCCCAGCATTTT.

The V call is TRBV4-3, the J call TRBJ2-1, with D perhaps given as TRBD1 or TRBD2 (6 bases each). In germline, CDR1 is LGHNA, CDR2 YSLEER. Trimming took off 0 bases at V and 8 bases at J, with 8 bases between the two ends. The CDR3 contains 13 residues. CDR3 amino acids: CASSQEGGYEQFF. The CDR3 region has the DNA TGCGCCAGCAGCCAAGAGGGGGGCTATGAGCAGTTCTTC.

This clone has just a few counts. The CDR3 nucleotides are TGTGCCAGCAGTGATTGGGGAGAATCTCAGCCCCAGCATTTT. Translating gives CASSDWGESQPQHF. The chain uses TRBV2 and TRBJ1-5; D remains unclear. CDR3 length equals 14 residues. V lost 3 bases, J lost 6 bases, and 12 bases lay in between. The germline V gene has CDR1 SNHLY and CDR2 FYNNEI.

CDR3 DNA sequence: TGTGCCAGCAGCCCGCACCAAGAGACCCAGTACTTC. As protein: CASSPHQETQYF. V usage is TRBV7-6 and J usage is TRBJ2-5; D not resolved. Trimming left V 5 bases short and J 0 bases short, with 4 bases between. This CDR3 has 12 amino acids. Germline V lookup: CDR1 SGHVS, CDR2 FNYEAQ.

This chain uses TRBV27 with TRBJ2-2; possibly TRBD1 for D (5 bases). Trimming shortened V by 8 bases and J by 0 bases, and 13 bases separated the two germline ends. Germline V gene lookup returns CDR1 MNHEY and CDR2 SMNVEV (reference sequence). This CDR3 has 15 amino acids. CDR3 DNA: TGTGCCAGCGGAACAGGAGAGTCGAACACCGGGGAGCTGTTTTTT. This translates into CASGTGESNTGELFF.

J is TRBJ1-5 and V is TRBV5-1; the D is unclear. CDR1 and CDR2 (germline): SGHRS, YFSETQ. Trimming took 0 bases from V and 5 from J, leaving 9 bases between them. CDR3 length: 14 amino acids. The CDR3 loop is CASSLEPGDQPQHF. CDR3 DNA: TGCGCCAGCAGCTTGGAACCTGGGGATCAGCCCCAGCATTTT.

V and J are TRBV5-4 and TRBJ2-5, with D perhaps assigned TRBD1 or TRBD2 (7 bases each). The germline CDR1 and CDR2 sequences are SGHNT and YYREEE (reference sequence). Trimming removed 4 bases at V and 4 bases at J, with 20 bases between. The CDR3 consists of 16 residues. The CDR3 DNA is TGTGCCAGCAGCCCGCAGGGGGGGCCAGTCGGAGAGACCCAGTACTTC. Translating gives CASSPQGGPVGETQYF.

V and J are TRBV29-1 and TRBJ2-1; D not certain. Germline V gives CDR1 SQVTM, CDR2 ANQGSEA. This CDR3 is 12 amino acids long. Trimming left V 0 bases short and J 6 bases short, with 6 bases between. CDR3 loop: CSVEDGTNEQFF. DNA for the CDR3: TGCAGCGTTGAAGACGGAACCAATGAGCAGTTCTTC.

The chain joins TRBV11-2 to TRBJ2-7; D is ambiguous. Between the trimmed V and J ends, which lost 1 base and 0 bases, there was a span of 10 bases. The CDR3 is made up of 15 amino acids. CDR1 is SGHAT and CDR2 is FQNNGV in the germline V gene. The CDR3 region is CASSLGVRASYEQYF. In nucleotides, the CDR3 is TGTGCCAGCAGCTTAGGAGTTAGGGCCTCCTACGAGCAGTACTTC.